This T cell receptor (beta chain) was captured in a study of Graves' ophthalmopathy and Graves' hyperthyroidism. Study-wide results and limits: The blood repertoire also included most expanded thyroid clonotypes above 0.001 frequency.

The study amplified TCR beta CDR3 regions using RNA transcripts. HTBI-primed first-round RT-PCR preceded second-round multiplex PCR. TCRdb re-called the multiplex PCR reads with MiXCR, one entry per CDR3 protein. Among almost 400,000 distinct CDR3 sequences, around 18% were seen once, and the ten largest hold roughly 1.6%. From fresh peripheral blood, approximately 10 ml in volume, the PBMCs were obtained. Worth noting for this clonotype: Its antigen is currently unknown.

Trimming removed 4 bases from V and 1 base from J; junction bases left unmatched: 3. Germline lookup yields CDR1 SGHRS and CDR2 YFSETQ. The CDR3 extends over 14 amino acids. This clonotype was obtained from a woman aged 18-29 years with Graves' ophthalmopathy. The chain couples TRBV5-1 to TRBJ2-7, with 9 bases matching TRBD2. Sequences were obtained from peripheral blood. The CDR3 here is CASSASGRSYEQYF. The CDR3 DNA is TGCGCCAGCAGCGCCAGCGGGAGGTCCTACGAGCAGTACTTC.